One and the same sample provided the 25 T cell receptor beta chains below, sequenced in a study of T cell responses to AZD1222 COVID-19 vaccine. Data came from immunoSEQ multiplex PCR; TCRdb stores just in-frame clones and leaves some out. The sample lists some 150,000 clones; around 88% were seen once. The input for sequencing was peripheral blood, taken on day 0 of AZD1222 vaccination. These receptors originate from an adult in good health.

This clone was observed a single time. Other DNA sequences in the sample encode the same CDR3. The V gene is TRBV5-1, the J gene TRBJ1-1; maybe TRBD1 (6 bases). In germline, CDR1 is SGHRS, CDR2 YFSETQ. Trimming cost V 0 bases and J 1 base, with 7 bases left between them. The CDR3 contains 14 residues. The CDR3 protein is CASSLVGGNTEAFF. The DNA for the CDR3 is TGCGCCAGCAGCTTGGTAGGGGGGAACACTGAAGCTTTCTTT. The variable domain in full, completed from reference TRBV5-1 and TRBJ1-1, reads KAGVTQTPRYLIKTRGQQVTLSCSPISGHRSVSWYQQTPGQGLQFLFEYFSETQRNKGNFPGRFSGRQFSNSRSEMNVSTLELGDSALYLCASSLVGGNTEAFFGQGTRLTVV.

The chain uses TRBV7-2 and TRBJ2-5; D perhaps matches TRBD2 (7 bases). Trimming took 1 base from V and 6 from J, leaving 15 bases between them. Germline V lookup: CDR1 SGHTA, CDR2 FQGNSA. This CDR3 region has 15 residues. The DNA for the CDR3 is TGTGCCAGCAGCTTAGGTTATCCCGGGGGGCAGACCCAGTACTTC. As protein: CASSLGYPGGQTQYF.

The CDR3 is CASSPRSGRGETQYF. CDR3 DNA sequence: TGTGCCAGCTCACCACGATCCGGGCGTGGGGAGACCCAGTACTTC. This sequence joins TRBV18 and TRBJ2-5; D unresolved. Germline V lookup: CDR1 KGHSH, CDR2 LQKENI. V was shortened by 1 base and J by 5 bases, with 14 bases between the two germline ends. The CDR3 runs 15 residues.

V usage is TRBV12-3 or TRBV12-4 and J usage is TRBJ2-7; D is undetermined. This CDR3 spans 12 amino acids. V was pared by 6 bases and J by 3 bases, with 9 bases between. CDR3 sequence: CASSSFFYEQYF. CDR3 coding DNA: TGTGCCAGCAGCTCATTCTTCTACGAGCAGTACTTC.

This chain links TRBV5-4 with TRBJ2-3; no firm D call. Germline CDR1 SGHNT, CDR2 YYREEE (reference sequence). The CDR3 loop spans 19 amino acids. V was clipped by 0 bases and J by 3 bases, with 23 bases between them. The CDR3 reads CASSLAPARGRFRTDTQYF. The DNA for the CDR3 is TGTGCCAGCAGCTTGGCACCAGCGCGTGGGCGGTTCAGGACAGATACGCAGTATTTT.

The J gene is TRBJ1-2, the V gene TRBV6-5, with a possible D match to TRBD1 (5 bases). The CDR3 has 14 amino acids. Germline assignment: CDR1 MNHEY and CDR2 SVGAGI. Trimming removed 7 bases from V and 4 bases from J, with 16 bases in between. The CDR3 DNA reads TGTGCCAGCATTTCAAGGGGCTTAAGCTATGGCTACACCTTC. Amino acid sequence: CASISRGLSYGYTF.

The rearrangement uses TRBV28 and TRBJ1-1, with D hard to call. The germline V gene encodes CDR1 MDHEN and CDR2 SYDVKM. Trimming removed 3 bases at V and 0 bases at J, with 2 bases between. The length of the CDR3 is 12 residues. CDR3 bases: TGTGCCAGCAGTTTGGTGAACACTGAAGCTTTCTTT. This gives the protein CASSLVNTEAFF.

The chain has TRBV4-1 and TRBJ2-3; 9 bases match TRBD2. The V and J ends lost 0 bases and 7 bases, in that order; junction bases with no gene match: 11. Germline values: CDR1 MGHRA, CDR2 YSYEKL. The CDR3 is made up of 17 amino acids. CDR3 in amino acids: CASSQERGGGASHTQYF. The CDR3 region has the DNA TGCGCCAGCAGCCAAGAGCGGGGCGGGGGGGCGAGCCATACGCAGTATTTT.

The chain uses TRBV6-5 and TRBJ1-3; no reliable D call. The CDR3 extends over 11 amino acids. The germline CDR1 and CDR2 sequences are MNHEY and SVGAGI. V gave up 5 bases and J gave up 3 bases, with 2 bases separating them. The CDR3 here is CASSIGNTIYF. CDR3 DNA: TGTGCCAGCAGTATTGGAAACACCATATATTTT.

V and J are TRBV5-8 and TRBJ1-5; D unresolved. CDR1 and CDR2 (germline): SGHTS, YDEGEE. This CDR3 has 13 residues. V was shortened by 7 bases and J by 7 bases, with 15 bases between the two germline ends. The CDR3 sequence: CASSNGAYQPQHF. In nucleotides, the CDR3 is TGTGCCAGCTCCAACGGCGCCTACCAGCCCCAGCATTTT.

The rearrangement links TRBV12-3 or TRBV12-4 to TRBJ1-5; D uncertain. This CDR3 is 12 amino acids long. V lost 2 bases and J lost 6, with 5 bases in between. The CDR3 here is CASSLISQPQHF. In DNA, the CDR3 is TGTGCCAGCAGTTTAATTTCTCAGCCCCAGCATTTT.

V gene TRBV7-7 combines with J gene TRBJ1-4; 9 bases agree with TRBD1. CDR1 is SSHAT, CDR2 FNYEAQ, per germline (reference sequence). The J segment lost 7 bases and the V segment lost 5 bases, leaving 8 bases of the junction unmatched. This CDR3 is built from 15 residues. For the CDR3, the DNA is TGTGCCAGCAGCGTATACAGGGGGCGAGTTGAAAAACTGTTTTTT. It specifies CASSVYRGRVEKLFF.

This clone was seen more than once but under ten times. This chain links TRBV15 with TRBJ1-6; 7 bases match TRBD1. Germline loops: CDR1 LNHNV, CDR2 YYDKDF (reference sequence). J was trimmed by 9 bases and V by 0 bases; bases with no gene match: 2. This CDR3 contains 14 residues. This chain's CDR3 is CATSRDRQGSPLHF. The CDR3 nucleotides read TGTGCCACCAGCAGAGATCGACAGGGTTCACCCCTCCACTTT.

V usage is TRBV2 and J usage is TRBJ2-2; either TRBD1 or TRBD2 may supply D (6 bases each). CDR1 is SNHLY and CDR2 is FYNNEI in the germline V gene. The CDR3 extends over 12 amino acids. The V and J ends lost 7 bases and 4 bases respectively, with 7 bases between them. The CDR3 DNA follows: TGTGCCAGCAAGGGGGGCACCGGGGAGCTGTTTTTT. This gives the protein CASKGGTGELFF.

The V gene is TRBV5-5, the J gene TRBJ1-1; 7 bases fit TRBD1. Germline V gene data show CDR1 as SGHKS and CDR2 as YYEKEE (reference sequence). The V and J ends lost 4 bases and 4 bases, in that order; junction bases with no gene match: 13. The CDR3 is 16 amino acids. The CDR3 spells CASSQTGGTAPTEAFF. CDR3 coding DNA: TGTGCCAGCAGCCAGACGGGGGGGACAGCTCCCACTGAAGCTTTCTTT.

V and J are TRBV11-2 and TRBJ1-2, with TRBD1 identical over 10 bases. The CDR3 extends over 13 amino acids. The trim removed 7 bases at V and 5 bases at J, leaving 4 bases unmatched. Germline values: CDR1 SGHAT, CDR2 FQNNGV. The CDR3 sequence is CASTEDRGYGYTF. CDR3 bases: TGTGCCAGCACTGAGGACAGGGGGTATGGCTACACCTTC. Full variable domain (outside the CDR3, taken from reference TRBV11-2 and TRBJ1-2): EAGVAQSPRYKIIEKRQSVAFWCNPISGHATLYWYQQILGQGPKLLIQFQNNGVVDDSQLPKDRFSAERLKGVDSTLKIQPAKLEDSAVYLCASTEDRGYGYTFGSGTRLTVV.

The V and J genes are TRBV19 and TRBJ2-3, with D perhaps being TRBD1 or TRBD2 (5 bases each). Trimming took 5 bases from V and 11 from J, leaving 20 bases between them. In germline, CDR1 is LNHDA, CDR2 SQIVND (reference sequence). The CDR3 extends over 14 amino acids. The CDR3 reads CASSPPRDHKEQYF. The CDR3 bases are TGTGCCAGTAGTCCACCTCGGGACCACAAGGAGCAGTATTTT.

In its sample, this clone was seen once. V is TRBV27 and J is TRBJ1-6; tentative D call: TRBD1 (5 bases). The V gene lost 2 bases and the J gene lost 7 bases, with 18 bases spanning the gap. This CDR3 is built from 17 residues. The germline CDR1 and CDR2 sequences are MNHEY and SMNVEV (reference sequence). CDR3 nucleotides: TGTGCCAGCAGTTTAAACCAGGGCAGGGCACGGAATTCACCCCTCCACTTT. Protein product: CASSLNQGRARNSPLHF.

This chain uses TRBV6-2 or TRBV6-3 with TRBJ1-5; 11 bases fit TRBD1. The CDR3 spans 17 residues. V trimming: 5 bases; J trimming: 7 bases; junction bases outside the gene matches: 13. Germline V gene data show CDR1 as MNHEY and CDR2 as SVGEGT. CDR3 protein: CASSNNRDRGTGQPQHF. The CDR3 DNA reads TGTGCCAGCAGTAACAACCGGGACAGGGGGACGGGGCAGCCCCAGCATTTT.

The gene calls are TRBV5-4 and TRBJ1-5; unclear D gene. The CDR3 runs to 12 residues. Germline V CDR1 and CDR2: SGHNT, YYREEE (reference sequence). The V end was cut by 1 base, the J end by 9 bases, with 8 bases between. The CDR3 spells CASSLYEGPQHF. The DNA for the CDR3 is TGTGCCAGCAGCTTGTATGAGGGGCCCCAGCATTTT.

The J gene is TRBJ1-1, the V gene TRBV28; 7 nucleotides match TRBD1. V was clipped by 2 bases and J by 4 bases; unmatched bases: 4. Germline assignment: CDR1 MDHEN and CDR2 SYDVKM. This CDR3 has 14 amino acids. The CDR3 sequence: CASSLGDRGTEAFF. The CDR3 nucleotides read TGTGCCAGCAGTTTAGGGGACAGAGGCACTGAAGCTTTCTTT.

The chain couples TRBV18 to TRBJ1-4, with 7 bases matching TRBD1. This CDR3 has 13 residues. Per germline, CDR1 KGHSH and CDR2 LQKENI. Losses at the gene ends were 8 bases for V and 8 bases for J; bases not matched to a gene: 8. This CDR3 reads CASQGGAGEKLFF. CDR3 nucleotides: TGTGCCAGCCAAGGGGGCGCCGGAGAAAAACTGTTTTTT.

The chain links TRBV5-1 to TRBJ2-2; 8 positions match TRBD1. CDR3 length: 16 residues. With V trimmed by 5 bases and J by 2 bases, 8 bases remained unmatched. CDR1 is SGHRS and CDR2 is YFSETQ in the germline V gene. In DNA form, the CDR3 reads TGCGCCAGCAGATCGTGGACAGGGCCCAACACCGGGGAGCTGTTTTTT. It is translated as CASRSWTGPNTGELFF.

The sample holds one count of this clone. At the DNA level, this CDR3 is encoded by other sequences in the same sample as well. The genes are TRBV7-9 and TRBJ1-3; possibly TRBD1 for D (6 bases). Germline V lookup: CDR1 SEHNR, CDR2 FQNEAQ (reference sequence). The CDR3 runs 15 residues. The V end was cut by 6 bases, the J end by 0 bases, with 12 bases between. Written as DNA, the CDR3 is TGTGCCAGCAGTCGTGACAGGCTCTCTGGAAACACCATATATTTT. Amino acids: CASSRDRLSGNTIYF.

V usage is TRBV10-3 and J usage is TRBJ2-7; no clear D. The CDR3 is 12 residues long. Germline values: CDR1 ENHRY, CDR2 SYGVKD. V dropped 5 bases and J dropped 0 bases, with 5 bases sitting between them. The CDR3 sequence is CAISFNSYEQYF. CDR3 sequence (DNA): TGTGCCATCAGTTTTAACTCCTACGAGCAGTACTTC.